This entry features one T cell receptor beta chain sequence. Its antigen is not identified. The sample comes from a study of PD-1 blockade in classical Hodgkin lymphoma. All trial patients relapsed after autologous stem cell transplantation. Points from the study as a whole: Whereas CD4+ TCR diversity had risen significantly by C4D1, CD8+ TCR diversity had not.

This table comes from immunoSEQ multiplex PCR, and its TCRdb copy is limited to in-frame clones, with some not included. The sample consists of roughly 14,000 clones, around 83% of them appearing once. This CDR3 spans 14 amino acids. Deletions cut 1 base from V and 6 bases from J, with 8 bases between. Germline V gene sequence: CDR1 SGHRS, CDR2 YFSETQ. The clonotype originates from a human donor with classical Hodgkin lymphoma. The source material was peripheral blood mononuclear cells (PBMCs), sampled at baseline. This rearrangement joins TRBV5-1 to TRBJ1-6; D perhaps matches TRBD1 (5 bases). The CDR3 protein is CASSLWGGNSPLHF. In nucleotides, the CDR3 is TGCGCCAGCAGCTTGTGGGGCGGTAATTCACCCCTCCACTTT.